This T cell receptor (beta chain) originates from a study of Ad26.COV2.S vaccination and SARS-CoV-2 variants. About the study: Administration of Ad26.COV2.S was intramuscular, either once or twice 56 days apart. General study results and limits: Marked by substantial breadth, spike-specific CD8+ and CD4+ T cell responses were reportedly seen after vaccination. Quantification of TCR breadth and depth may have yielded underestimates of total T cell responses.

The treatment was: around 19 received Ad26.COV2.S at low or high dose, single or two shots; roughly five received placebo; per-sample allocation not given. Specimens were obtained on day 63 following the first vaccine or placebo injection. The CDR3 is 15 residues long. Unmatched junction bases numbered 5, after V lost 0 bases and J lost 3 bases. Germline V gene sequence: CDR1 SGHNT, CDR2 YYREEE (reference sequence). Only one count was recorded for this clone. Its matching antigen is unknown. Some clones are missing from TCRdb's copy, which holds only in-frame ones; the method was immunoSEQ multiplex PCR. This sample has roughly 380,000 clones; 87% occur once, and the top ten carry more than 3%.

This rearrangement joins TRBV5-4 to TRBJ1-2; 7 bases line up with TRBD1. The clonotype comes from a person aged 18-60 years who received the Ad26.COV2.S COVID-19 vaccine or a placebo. Sequences were derived from peripheral blood, sampled in a trial of Ad26.COV2.S vaccine versus placebo. The CDR3: CASSLGRGRDYGYTF. The CDR3 DNA reads as TGTGCCAGCAGCTTGGGAAGGGGGCGCGACTATGGCTACACCTTC.